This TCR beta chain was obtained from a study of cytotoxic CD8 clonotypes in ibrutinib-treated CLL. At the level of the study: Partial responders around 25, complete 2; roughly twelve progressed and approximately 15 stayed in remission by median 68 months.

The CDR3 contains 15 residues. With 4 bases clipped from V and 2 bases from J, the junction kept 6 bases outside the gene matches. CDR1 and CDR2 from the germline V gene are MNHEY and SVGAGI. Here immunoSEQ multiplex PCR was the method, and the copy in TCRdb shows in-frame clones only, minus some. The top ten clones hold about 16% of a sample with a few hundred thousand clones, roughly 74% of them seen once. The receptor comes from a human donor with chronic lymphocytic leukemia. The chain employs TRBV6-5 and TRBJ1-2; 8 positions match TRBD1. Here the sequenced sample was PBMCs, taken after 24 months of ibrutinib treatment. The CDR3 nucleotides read TGTGCCAGCAGTTTAGGGGACAGGCCCAACTATGGCTACACCTTC. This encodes CASSLGDRPNYGYTF.